This entry concerns a single TCR beta chain. Its antigen is currently unknown. This specimen comes from a study of Ad26.COV2.S vaccination and SARS-CoV-2 variants. Study background: Ad26.COV2.S arm of COV1001 included the donor. In the study, Ad26.COV2.S was injected intramuscularly once, or twice 56 days apart.

V was clipped by 5 bases and J by 10 bases, with 19 bases between them. The germline gives CDR1 SSHAT, CDR2 FNYEAQ (reference sequence). The CDR3 is made up of 14 amino acids. TCRdb's table, derived via immunoSEQ multiplex PCR, lists solely in-frame clones and lacks some. The table includes over 300,000 clones, about 83% detected once. General study findings and limits: Analyses of TCR breadth and depth may have underestimated total T cell responses.

Sample treatment: 15 to 20 received Ad26.COV2.S at low or high dose, single or two shots; about 5 received placebo; per-sample allocation not given. Repertoires come from day 63 after the first vaccine or placebo injection. The sequence came from a person between 18 and 59 years old who received the Ad26.COV2.S COVID-19 vaccine or a placebo. The specimen was peripheral blood, collected in a trial of Ad26.COV2.S vaccine versus placebo. This rearrangement joins TRBV7-7 to TRBJ2-3, with a possible D match to TRBD2 (5 bases). CDR3 sequence: CASSPTFAADAQYF. As DNA, the CDR3 is TGTGCCAGCAGCCCGACTTTCGCAGCGGACGCGCAGTATTTT.